This T cell receptor beta chain was obtained from a study of blood T cells in healthy people across ages. Combining a sample-barcoded 5' primer with a J-beta primer mix, a second PCR ran for about 6 to 11 cycles. MiXCR, run by TCRdb on the 5' RACE reads, gives a single entry per CDR3 protein. This sample has 450,000 to 650,000 distinct CDR3 sequences, with 20% to 30% found just once. The length of the CDR3 is 15 residues. Germline-derived CDR1 and CDR2 are KGHSH and LQKENI. The ends were cut back, 3 bases at V and 6 bases at J, with 17 bases in the middle. The data also belong to a second study, concerning T cells of mothers and their children. That study reports: Per child, roughly 3.1 million TCR beta CDR3 reads were obtained, against over 9 million per mother. Among related mother-child pairs, overlap was slightly higher than in unrelated pairs, though not significantly.

The chain carries TRBV18 and TRBJ1-1; the D gene is possibly TRBD1 (5 bases). This receptor was taken from a boy between 10 and 17 years old in good health. The sequenced material came from blood. CDR3 sequence (DNA): TGTGCCAGCTCACCTTCCGGCAGCCGGGACGCTGAAGCTTTCTTT. Encoded protein: CASSPSGSRDAEAFF.